These 7 T cell receptor beta chains originate from one sample sequenced in a study of beta chain features in type 1 diabetes. Their cognate antigens are unknown. Findings of the study overall: Moderate yet significant TCRB CDR3 shortening was seen in Type 1 diabetes patients in all four CD4+ subsets.

Reverse transcribing all isolated RNA meant expressed TCRB transcripts were sequenced. The assay was immunoSEQ multiplex PCR, and TCRdb's table has in-frame clones only and misses some. The sample has 310,000 or so clones, about 15% seen once. Material: naive CD4+ T cells from blood. These receptors all come from a man between 18 and 29 years old with type 1 diabetes.

This chain joins TRBV18 and TRBJ1-1; D ambiguous. This CDR3 contains 14 residues. CDR1 is KGHSH, CDR2 LQKENI, per germline. V was trimmed by 2 bases and J by 5 bases, leaving 12 bases between them. CDR3 region: CASSPFTEWTEAFF. In DNA form, the CDR3 reads TGTGCCAGCTCACCATTTACCGAGTGGACTGAAGCTTTCTTT. Full variable domain (rest looked up from reference TRBV18 and TRBJ1-1): NAGVMQNPRHLVRRRGQEARLRCSPMKGHSHVYWYRQLPEEGLKFMVYLQKENIIDESGMPKERFSAEFPKEGPSILRIQQVVRGDSAAYFCASSPFTEWTEAFFGQGTRLTVV.

The chain employs TRBV19 and TRBJ1-1; 7 bases are a match to TRBD1. This CDR3 region has 13 residues. V gave up 5 bases and J gave up 3 bases; unmatched junction bases: 3. Germline values: CDR1 LNHDA, CDR2 SQIVND (reference sequence). The DNA of the CDR3 is TGTGCCAGTAGTGCAGACAGGGACACTGAAGCTTTCTTT. It codes for CASSADRDTEAFF.

This clone was observed a few times. The J gene is TRBJ1-3, the V gene TRBV30; D call uncertain. CDR1 and CDR2 from the germline V gene are GTSNPN and SVGIG (reference sequence). This CDR3 is built from 15 residues. With 8 bases removed from V and 2 bases from J, the gap between germline ends came to 19 bases. The CDR3 protein is CARGPYPAAGNTIYF. CDR3 DNA sequence: TGTGCCAGAGGGCCCTACCCGGCCGCTGGAAACACCATATATTTT.

Only a few counts were recorded for this clone. CDR3 nucleotides: TGCAGCGTTGATTCGGGTGACTATGGCTACACCTTC. It specifies CSVDSGDYGYTF. V usage is TRBV29-1 and J usage is TRBJ1-2; D is uncertain. Germline V gene sequence: CDR1 SQVTM, CDR2 ANQGSEA. The CDR3 length is 12 residues. Trimming took 3 bases from V and 3 from J, leaving 8 bases between them.

This clone was found once. This chain joins TRBV5-6 and TRBJ2-7; D is perhaps TRBD2 (6 bases). The CDR3 covers 14 residues. The germline gives CDR1 SGHDT, CDR2 YYEEEE. Trimming pared 4 bases from V and 2 bases from J, leaving 13 bases between. The CDR3 DNA is TGTGCCAGCAGCCCTATAGCGGTAGCCTACGAGCAGTACTTC. Translating it yields CASSPIAVAYEQYF. The entire variable domain, with the rest obtained from reference TRBV5-6 and TRBJ2-7, is as follows: DAGVTQSPTHLIKTRGQQVTLRCSPKSGHDTVSWYQQALGQGPQFIFQYYEEEERQRGNFPDRFSGHQFPNYSSELNVNALLLGDSALYLCASSPIAVAYEQYFGPGTRLTVT.

This chain connects TRBV18 to TRBJ2-3, with 12 bases aligning to TRBD1. The CDR3 is 17 amino acids. Germline trimming cut 0 bases from V and 13 bases from J; bases unmatched to any gene: 14. Germline V gene sequence: CDR1 KGHSH, CDR2 LQKENI. The CDR3 DNA sequence: TGTGCCAGCTCACCACCGGGGGACAGGGGGCGAAGATCTTGGGAGTATTTT. Amino acid sequence: CASSPPGDRGRRSWEYF.

This clone came up a few times. This chain uses TRBV10-3 with TRBJ2-1, with a tentative D call TRBD2 (5 bases). V dropped 6 bases and J dropped 5 bases, with 8 bases sitting between them. The CDR3 sequence is 12 residues long. Germline CDR1 and CDR2: ENHRY and SYGVKD. In DNA, the CDR3 is TGTGCCATCAGCAAACTAGACAATGAGCAGTTCTTC. Encoded protein: CAISKLDNEQFF.